This entry lists 15 T cell receptor beta chains sequenced from one sample in a study of cytotoxic CD8 clonotypes in ibrutinib-treated CLL. TCRdb's table, derived via immunoSEQ multiplex PCR, lists solely in-frame clones and lacks some. The sample has 11,000 to 15,000 clones, about two thirds seen once. Material: PBMCs, obtained before ibrutinib treatment. The origin of the receptors is a human donor with chronic lymphocytic leukemia.

The rearrangement joins TRBV9 to TRBJ2-3, with 12 bases identical to TRBD2. The CDR3 is made up of 16 amino acids. Germline loops: CDR1 SGDLS, CDR2 YYNGEE. J was trimmed by 3 bases and V by 4 bases; bases with no gene match: 6. CDR3 DNA: TGTGCCAGCAGCCCCGGGACTAGCGGGTCAACAGATACGCAGTATTTT. Residues: CASSPGTSGSTDTQYF.

The genes are TRBV5-8 and TRBJ1-3; a weak D match, TRBD1 (6 bases). The V end lost 5 bases, the J end lost 3 bases, and 18 bases lay between the germline ends. The CDR3 is 16 amino acids. Germline V gene data show CDR1 as SGHTS and CDR2 as YDEGEE. The CDR3 nucleotides are TGTGCCAGCAGTTACCTGGCGGGGGGCGTTGGAAACACCATATATTTT. Protein product: CASSYLAGGVGNTIYF.

The chain is built from TRBV10-1 and TRBJ2-2; D gene unclear. V was clipped by 3 bases and J by 6 bases, with 11 bases between them. The CDR3 length is 14 residues. Germline V gene lookup returns CDR1 WNHNN and CDR2 SYGVQD (reference sequence). The CDR3 region is CASSEGYLSGELFF. The CDR3 DNA reads as TGCGCCAGCAGTGAAGGCTATTTGTCCGGGGAGCTGTTTTTT.

The rearrangement links TRBV5-5 to TRBJ1-1; D is perhaps TRBD1 (5 bases). This CDR3 is 16 amino acids long. CDR1 and CDR2 from the germline V gene are SGHKS and YYEKEE (reference sequence). The ends were cut back, 3 bases at V and 4 bases at J, with 19 bases in the middle. DNA of the CDR3: TGTGCCAGCAGCTCCCTTATAGTGAGGGGAGGCACTGAAGCTTTCTTT. This translates into CASSSLIVRGGTEAFF.

The chain employs TRBV2 and TRBJ1-2; D is perhaps TRBD1 (5 bases). This CDR3 has 13 amino acids. V dropped 4 bases and J dropped 8 bases, with 14 bases sitting between them. CDR1 and CDR2 from the germline V gene are SNHLY and FYNNEI. CDR3 DNA sequence: TGTGCCAGCAGTGGGCAGGGTGTTAGCGGCTACACCTTC. It is translated as CASSGQGVSGYTF. Supplemented by reference TRBV2 and TRBJ1-2, the full variable domain reads EPEVTQTPSHQVTQMGQEVILRCVPISNHLYFYWYRQILGQKVEFLVSFYNNEISEKSEIFDDQFSVERPDGSNFTLKIRSTKLEDSAMYFCASSGQGVSGYTFGSGTRLTVV.

J is TRBJ2-7 and V is TRBV29-1; 8 bases agree with TRBD1. Germline values: CDR1 SQVTM, CDR2 ANQGSEA. The CDR3 spans 15 residues. Trimming at V came to 6 bases and at J to 5 bases, leaving 15 bases not matched to a gene. In DNA form, the CDR3 reads TGCAGCGTGAGGGGGGCGCCGCAGGGGGCCGACGAGCAGTACTTC. Translation gives CSVRGAPQGADEQYF.

The chain joins TRBV27 to TRBJ2-1; D gene unclear. CDR1 and CDR2 (germline): MNHEY, SMNVEV (reference sequence). This CDR3 has 13 amino acids. Deletions cut 5 bases from V and 3 bases from J, with 8 bases between. CDR3 bases: TGTGCCAGCAGTATAAACTACTACAATGAGCAGTTCTTC. Residues: CASSINYYNEQFF.

The V and J genes are TRBV5-4 and TRBJ1-1, with 10 bases fitting TRBD1. In germline, CDR1 is SGHNT, CDR2 YYREEE (reference sequence). The CDR3 totals 15 residues. After removal of 5 bases from V and 5 bases from J, the junction contained 9 bases not matched to a gene. CDR3 bases: TGTGCCAGCAGTTCTGACAGGGGGCCGGGGACTGAAGCTTTCTTT. It is translated as CASSSDRGPGTEAFF. Full variable domain (outside the CDR3, taken from reference TRBV5-4 and TRBJ1-1): ETGVTQSPTHLIKTRGQQVTLRCSSQSGHNTVSWYQQALGQGPQFIFQYYREEENGRGNFPPRFSGLQFPNYSSELNVNALELDDSALYLCASSSDRGPGTEAFFGQGTRLTVV.

This clone has more than one count but fewer than ten. The V call is TRBV9, the J call TRBJ2-2; D ambiguous. Trimming shortened V by 4 bases and J by 5 bases, and 12 bases separated the two germline ends. This CDR3 has 14 amino acids. The germline CDR1 and CDR2 sequences are SGDLS and YYNGEE. CDR3 residues: CASSPRTETGELFF. The CDR3 nucleotides are TGTGCCAGCAGCCCCCGGACCGAAACCGGGGAGCTGTTTTTT.

This clone was counted a few times. The chain uses TRBV2 and TRBJ1-4; the D is unclear. Germline CDR1 and CDR2: SNHLY and FYNNEI. V lost 6 bases to trimming and J lost 6 bases, with 14 bases between them. This CDR3 comprises 14 residues. As DNA, the CDR3 is TGTGCCAGCAGGGTAACCGCCGCCCATGAAAAACTGTTTTTT. Amino acids: CASRVTAAHEKLFF.

The chain employs TRBV27 and TRBJ1-2; perhaps TRBD1 as D (5 bases). Germline values: CDR1 MNHEY, CDR2 SMNVEV (reference sequence). The V end was cut by 1 base, the J end by 8 bases, with 11 bases between. This CDR3 comprises 13 residues. The CDR3 sequence is CASSLYREGGYTF. For the CDR3, the DNA is TGTGCCAGCAGTTTATATAGGGAGGGGGGCTACACCTTC.

In its sample, this clone was seen once. The genes are TRBV10-1 and TRBJ1-1; D call uncertain. The V gene lost 2 bases and the J gene lost 1 base, with 8 bases spanning the gap. The germline CDR1 and CDR2 sequences are WNHNN and SYGVQD (reference sequence). The CDR3 totals 14 residues. This CDR3 reads CASSETAGNTEAFF. DNA of the CDR3: TGCGCCAGCAGTGAGACCGCAGGGAACACTGAAGCTTTCTTT.

The rearrangement joins TRBV15 to TRBJ1-4; no clear D gene. This CDR3 contains 15 residues. Germline CDR1 reads LNHNV; CDR2 reads YYDKDF (reference sequence). Trimming removed 1 base at V and 0 bases at J, with 6 bases between. The CDR3, as DNA: TGTGCCACCAGCAGAGGAGATGCAACTAATGAAAAACTGTTTTTT. It yields the protein CATSRGDATNEKLFF. The full variable domain, its missing parts supplied by reference TRBV15 and TRBJ1-4, is DAMVIQNPRYQVTQFGKPVTLSCSQTLNHNVMYWYQQKSSQAPKLLFHYYDKDFNNEADTPDNFQSRRPNTSFCFLDIRSPGLGDTAMYLCATSRGDATNEKLFFGSGTQLSVL.

The chain links TRBV11-2 to TRBJ2-7; D call uncertain. The CDR3 loop spans 14 amino acids. Per germline, CDR1 SGHAT and CDR2 FQNNGV. The V end lost 0 bases, the J end lost 3 bases, and 9 bases lay between the germline ends. The chain's CDR3 is CASSLEVWGYEQYF. The CDR3 coding sequence is TGTGCCAGCAGCTTAGAAGTCTGGGGCTACGAGCAGTACTTC.

This clone was counted once. The J gene is TRBJ1-1, the V gene TRBV29-1; D is perhaps TRBD1 (6 bases). The CDR3 spans 14 residues. Germline assignment: CDR1 SQVTM and CDR2 ANQGSEA. Trimming shortened V by 0 bases and J by 0 bases, and 8 bases separated the two germline ends. The CDR3 DNA is TGCAGCGTTGAAGACAGGGGTATGAACACTGAAGCTTTCTTT. Translating gives CSVEDRGMNTEAFF.